This entry lists 2 T cell receptor beta chains sequenced from one sample in a study of cytomegalovirus exposure and HLA in healthy donors. Amplification used 60 Vbeta primers and 13 Jbeta primers. Some clones are missing from TCRdb's copy, which holds only in-frame ones; the method was immunoSEQ multiplex PCR. The table lists under 200,000 clones, 70% to 90% of them singletons. Source material: PBMCs. The receptors shown here come from a woman under 30 in good health and CMV-seronegative.

This sequence joins TRBV4-1 and TRBJ1-4; perhaps TRBD1 as D (6 bases). The germline gives CDR1 MGHRA, CDR2 YSYEKL. The germline V and J ends were trimmed by 1 base and 6 bases, with 18 bases remaining between them. The CDR3 totals 17 residues. The CDR3 sequence: CASSQVGRGKLHEKLFF. CDR3 DNA: TGCGCCAGCAGCCAAGTGGGGAGGGGGAAACTTCATGAAAAACTGTTTTTT.

This chain links TRBV29-1 with TRBJ2-3; D unresolved. The germline V gene encodes CDR1 SQVTM and CDR2 ANQGSEA. V gave up 6 bases and J gave up 0 bases, with 16 bases separating them. This CDR3 region has 15 residues. The CDR3: CSVRPPGVSTDTQYF. In DNA form, the CDR3 reads TGCAGCGTCCGACCCCCAGGTGTGAGCACAGATACGCAGTATTTT.